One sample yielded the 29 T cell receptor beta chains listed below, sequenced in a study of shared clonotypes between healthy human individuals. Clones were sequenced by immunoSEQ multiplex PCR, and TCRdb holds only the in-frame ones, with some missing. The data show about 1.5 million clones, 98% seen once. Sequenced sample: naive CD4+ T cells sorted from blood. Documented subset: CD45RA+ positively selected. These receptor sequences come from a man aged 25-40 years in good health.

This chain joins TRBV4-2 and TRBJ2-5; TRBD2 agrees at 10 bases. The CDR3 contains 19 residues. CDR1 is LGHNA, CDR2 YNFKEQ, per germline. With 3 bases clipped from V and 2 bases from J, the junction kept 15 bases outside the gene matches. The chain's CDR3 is CASSQGEGSLAGSQETQYF. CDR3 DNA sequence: TGTGCCAGCAGCCAGGGAGAGGGTTCACTAGCGGGAAGTCAAGAGACCCAGTACTTC.

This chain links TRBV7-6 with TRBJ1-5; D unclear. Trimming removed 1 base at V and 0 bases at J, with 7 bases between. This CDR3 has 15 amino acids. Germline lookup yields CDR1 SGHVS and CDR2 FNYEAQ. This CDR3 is CASSLVPNSNQPQHF. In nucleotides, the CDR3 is TGTGCCAGCAGCTTAGTTCCGAATAGCAATCAGCCCCAGCATTTT.

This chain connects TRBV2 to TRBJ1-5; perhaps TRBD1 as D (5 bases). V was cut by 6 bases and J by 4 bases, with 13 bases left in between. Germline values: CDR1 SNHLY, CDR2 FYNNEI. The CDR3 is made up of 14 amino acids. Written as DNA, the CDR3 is TGTGCCAGCAGAGAACAGGCCCGAAATCAGCCCCAGCATTTT. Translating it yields CASREQARNQPQHF.

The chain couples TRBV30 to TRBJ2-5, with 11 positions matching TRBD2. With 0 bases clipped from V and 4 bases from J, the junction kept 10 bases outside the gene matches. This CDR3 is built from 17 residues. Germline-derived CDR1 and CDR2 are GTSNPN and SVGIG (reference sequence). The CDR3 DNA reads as TGTGCCTGGAGTGTAGGATTTAGCGGGAGGGGCACAGAGACCCAGTACTTC. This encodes CAWSVGFSGRGTETQYF.

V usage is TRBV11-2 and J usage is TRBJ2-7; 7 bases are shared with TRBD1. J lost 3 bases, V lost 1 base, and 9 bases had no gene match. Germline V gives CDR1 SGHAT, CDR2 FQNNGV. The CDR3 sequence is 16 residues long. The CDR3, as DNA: TGTGCCAGCAGCTTAGCCGCCGGGACAGACGTCTACGAGCAGTACTTC. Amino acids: CASSLAAGTDVYEQYF.

CDR3 DNA sequence: TGTGCCAGCAGCAAGTCGGAATCTTGCCGGCAGAGCTATGGCTACACCTTC. Its translation is CASSKSESCRQSYGYTF. The rearrangement links TRBV21-1 to TRBJ1-2. TRBV21-1 is tagged as a pseudogene. The CDR3 spans 17 residues.

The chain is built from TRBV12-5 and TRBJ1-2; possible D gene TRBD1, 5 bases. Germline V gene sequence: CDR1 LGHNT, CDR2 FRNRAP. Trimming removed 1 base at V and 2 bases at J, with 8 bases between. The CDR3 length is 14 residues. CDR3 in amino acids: CASGLGDWNYGYTF. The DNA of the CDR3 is TGTGCTAGTGGTTTGGGGGACTGGAACTATGGCTACACCTTC.

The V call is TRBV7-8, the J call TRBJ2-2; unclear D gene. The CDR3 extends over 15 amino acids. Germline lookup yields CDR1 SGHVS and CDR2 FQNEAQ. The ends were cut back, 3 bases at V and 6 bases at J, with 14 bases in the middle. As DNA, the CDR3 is TGTGCCAGCAGCTTTAAATCTATGGCGTCCGGGGAGCTGTTTTTT. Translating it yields CASSFKSMASGELFF.

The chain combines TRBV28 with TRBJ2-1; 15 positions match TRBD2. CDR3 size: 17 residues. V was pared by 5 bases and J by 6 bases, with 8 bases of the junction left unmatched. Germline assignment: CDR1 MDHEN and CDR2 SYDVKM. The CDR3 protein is CASSQTSGLAGGNEQFF. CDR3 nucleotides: TGTGCCAGCAGTCAAACTTCGGGACTAGCGGGAGGCAATGAGCAGTTCTTC.

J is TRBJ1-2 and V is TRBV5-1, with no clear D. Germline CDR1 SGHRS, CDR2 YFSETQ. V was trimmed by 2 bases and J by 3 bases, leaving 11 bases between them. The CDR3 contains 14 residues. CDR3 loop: CASSLNGDHYGYTF. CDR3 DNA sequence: TGCGCCAGCAGCTTAAACGGAGATCACTATGGCTACACCTTC.

The CDR3 sequence is CASSSRDLIGEQFF. CDR3 DNA: TGTGCCAGCAGTTCGCGGGACTTAATAGGGGAGCAGTTCTTC. This chain links TRBV28 with TRBJ2-1; TRBD2 might be the D (6 bases). Germline CDR1 reads MDHEN; CDR2 reads SYDVKM. The CDR3 runs 14 residues. V dropped 4 bases and J dropped 10 bases, with 17 bases sitting between them.

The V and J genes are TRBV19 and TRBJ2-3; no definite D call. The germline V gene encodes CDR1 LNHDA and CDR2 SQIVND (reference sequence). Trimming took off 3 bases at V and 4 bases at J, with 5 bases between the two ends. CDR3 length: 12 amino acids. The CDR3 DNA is TGTGCCAGTAGTATTCTCCCAGATACGCAGTATTTT. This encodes CASSILPDTQYF.

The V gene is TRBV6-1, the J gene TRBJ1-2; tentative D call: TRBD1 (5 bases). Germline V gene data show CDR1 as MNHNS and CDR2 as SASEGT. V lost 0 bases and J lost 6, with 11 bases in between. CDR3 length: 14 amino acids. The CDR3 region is CASSEAGVLDGYTF. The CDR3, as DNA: TGTGCCAGCAGTGAAGCGGGGGTATTAGATGGCTACACCTTC.

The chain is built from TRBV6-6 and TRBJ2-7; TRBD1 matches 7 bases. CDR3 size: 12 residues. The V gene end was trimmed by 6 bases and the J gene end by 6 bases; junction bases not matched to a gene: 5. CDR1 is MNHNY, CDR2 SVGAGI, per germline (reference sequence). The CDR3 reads CASRDRAGEQYF. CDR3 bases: TGTGCCAGCAGAGACAGGGCGGGCGAGCAGTACTTC.

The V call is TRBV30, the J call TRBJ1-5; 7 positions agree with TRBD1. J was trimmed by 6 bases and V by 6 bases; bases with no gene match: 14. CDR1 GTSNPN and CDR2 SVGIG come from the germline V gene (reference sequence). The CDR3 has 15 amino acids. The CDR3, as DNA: TGTGCCTGTTCCGGAGGGGGCGCGTCATTTCAGCCCCAGCATTTT. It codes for CACSGGGASFQPQHF.

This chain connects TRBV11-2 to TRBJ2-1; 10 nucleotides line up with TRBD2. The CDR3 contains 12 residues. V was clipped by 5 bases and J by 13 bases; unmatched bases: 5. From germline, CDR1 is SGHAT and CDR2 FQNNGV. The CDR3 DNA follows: TGTGCCAGCAGCCCTAGCGGGAGAGACCAGTTCTTC. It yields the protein CASSPSGRDQFF.

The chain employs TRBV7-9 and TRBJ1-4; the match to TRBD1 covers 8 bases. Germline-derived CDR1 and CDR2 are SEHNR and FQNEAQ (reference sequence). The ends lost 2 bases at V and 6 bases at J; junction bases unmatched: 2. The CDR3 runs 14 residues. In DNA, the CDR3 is TGTGCCAGCAGCTTAATACAGGGGGATGAAAAACTGTTTTTT. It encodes CASSLIQGDEKLFF. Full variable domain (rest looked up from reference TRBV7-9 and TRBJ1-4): DTGVSQNPRHKITKRGQNVTFRCDPISEHNRLYWYRQTLGQGPEFLTYFQNEAQLEKSRLLSDRFSAERPKGSFSTLEIQRTEQGDSAMYLCASSLIQGDEKLFFGSGTQLSVL.

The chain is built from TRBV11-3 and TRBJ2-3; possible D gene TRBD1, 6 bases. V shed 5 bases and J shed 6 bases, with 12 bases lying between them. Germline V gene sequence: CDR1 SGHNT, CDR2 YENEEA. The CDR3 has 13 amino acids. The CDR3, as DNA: TGTGCCAGCAGCGGGGGCCTTCGGGATACGCAGTATTTT. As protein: CASSGGLRDTQYF.

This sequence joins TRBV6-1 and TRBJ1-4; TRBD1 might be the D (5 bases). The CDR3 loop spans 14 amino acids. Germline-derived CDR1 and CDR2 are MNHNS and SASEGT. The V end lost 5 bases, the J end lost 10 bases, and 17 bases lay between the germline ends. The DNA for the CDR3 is TGTGCCAGCAGTCCCGGGACCCAGAACTTAAAACTGTTTTTT. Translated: CASSPGTQNLKLFF.

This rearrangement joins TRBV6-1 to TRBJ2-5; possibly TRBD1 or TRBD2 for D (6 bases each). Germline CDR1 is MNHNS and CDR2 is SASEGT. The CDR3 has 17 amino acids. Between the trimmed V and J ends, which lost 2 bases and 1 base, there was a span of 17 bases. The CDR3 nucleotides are TGTGCCAGCAGTGAATATTGGCCGGGGGCGCCCCAAGAGACCCAGTACTTC. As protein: CASSEYWPGAPQETQYF.

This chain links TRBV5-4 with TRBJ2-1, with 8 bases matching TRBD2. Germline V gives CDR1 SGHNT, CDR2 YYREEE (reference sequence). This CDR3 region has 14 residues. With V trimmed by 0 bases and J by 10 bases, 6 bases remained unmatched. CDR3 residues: CASSLDGRAKEQFF. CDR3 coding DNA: TGTGCCAGCAGCTTGGACGGGAGGGCCAAGGAGCAGTTCTTC.

In DNA form, the CDR3 reads TGTGCCAGCAGCGCGATGGACAGGGGGCGTTACGAGCAGTACTTC. It specifies CASSAMDRGRYEQYF. The chain couples TRBV7-9 to TRBJ2-7; 11 bases are a match to TRBD1. V was pared by 5 bases and J by 4 bases, with 7 bases of the junction left unmatched. The CDR3 runs to 15 residues. Germline V gene data show CDR1 as SEHNR and CDR2 as FQNEAQ (reference sequence).

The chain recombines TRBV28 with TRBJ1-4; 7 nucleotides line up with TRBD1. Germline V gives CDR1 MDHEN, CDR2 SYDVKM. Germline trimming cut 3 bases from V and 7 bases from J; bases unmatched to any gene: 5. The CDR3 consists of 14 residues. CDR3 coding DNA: TGTGCCAGCAGTTTCGACAGGGTCATTGAAAAACTGTTTTTT. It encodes CASSFDRVIEKLFF. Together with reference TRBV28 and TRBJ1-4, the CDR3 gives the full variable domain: DVKVTQSSRYLVKRTGEKVFLECVQDMDHENMFWYRQDPGLGLRLIYFSYDVKMKEKGDIPEGYSVSREKKERFSLILESASTNQTSMYLCASSFDRVIEKLFFGSGTQLSVL.

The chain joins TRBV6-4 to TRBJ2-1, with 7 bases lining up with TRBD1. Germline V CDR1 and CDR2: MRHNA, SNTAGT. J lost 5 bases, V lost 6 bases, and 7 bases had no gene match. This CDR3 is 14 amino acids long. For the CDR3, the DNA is TGTGCCAGCAGAGCCGGGACAGCTAACAATGAGCAGTTCTTC. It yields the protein CASRAGTANNEQFF.

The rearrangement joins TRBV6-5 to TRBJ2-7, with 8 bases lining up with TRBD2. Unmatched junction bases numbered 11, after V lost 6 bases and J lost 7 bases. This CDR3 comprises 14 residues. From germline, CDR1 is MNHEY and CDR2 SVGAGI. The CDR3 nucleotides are TGTGCCAGCAGCTCCCCGGGACTAGGGCTGGAGCAGTACTTC. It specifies CASSSPGLGLEQYF.

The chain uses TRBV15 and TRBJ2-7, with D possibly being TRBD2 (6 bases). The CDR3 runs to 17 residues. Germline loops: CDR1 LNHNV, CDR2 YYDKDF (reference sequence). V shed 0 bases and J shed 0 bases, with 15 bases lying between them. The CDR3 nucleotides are TGTGCCACCAGCAGAGATCAGAAGGGAGGCCTCTCCTACGAGCAGTACTTC. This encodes CATSRDQKGGLSYEQYF.

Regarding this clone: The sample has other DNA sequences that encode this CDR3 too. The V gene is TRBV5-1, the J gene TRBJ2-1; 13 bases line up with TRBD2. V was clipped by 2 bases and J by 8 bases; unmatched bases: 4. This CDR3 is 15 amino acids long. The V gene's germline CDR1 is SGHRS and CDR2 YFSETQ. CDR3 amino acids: CASSFGLAGVDEQFF. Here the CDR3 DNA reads TGCGCCAGCAGCTTCGGACTAGCGGGAGTAGATGAGCAGTTCTTC. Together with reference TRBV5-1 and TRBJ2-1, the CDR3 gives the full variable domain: KAGVTQTPRYLIKTRGQQVTLSCSPISGHRSVSWYQQTPGQGLQFLFEYFSETQRNKGNFPGRFSGRQFSNSRSEMNVSTLELGDSALYLCASSFGLAGVDEQFFGPGTRLTVL.

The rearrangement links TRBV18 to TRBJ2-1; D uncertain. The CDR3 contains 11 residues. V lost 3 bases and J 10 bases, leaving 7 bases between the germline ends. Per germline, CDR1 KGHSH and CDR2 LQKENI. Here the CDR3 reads CASSPLQEQFF. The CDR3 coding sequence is TGTGCCAGCTCACCTTTACAGGAGCAGTTCTTC.

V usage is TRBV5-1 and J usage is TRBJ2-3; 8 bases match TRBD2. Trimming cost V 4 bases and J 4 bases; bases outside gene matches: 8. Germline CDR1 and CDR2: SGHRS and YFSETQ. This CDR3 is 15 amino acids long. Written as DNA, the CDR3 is TGCGCCAGCAGCCTTAGCGGGACTTTACCAGATACGCAGTATTTT. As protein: CASSLSGTLPDTQYF.